Sequencing of this T cell receptor (beta chain) was carried out in a study of cytotoxic CD8 clonotypes in ibrutinib-treated CLL. Germline V gene lookup returns CDR1 SNHLY and CDR2 FYNNEI. There are 14 residues in the CDR3. The V gene end was trimmed by 6 bases and the J gene end by 6 bases; junction bases not matched to a gene: 5. Note on this clone: No antigen is known for it.

Study-level findings and limits: The study sampled sustained-remission and progressing patients at different times.

Sequencing was performed with immunoSEQ multiplex PCR; in TCRdb, only in-frame clones are kept and a portion is missing. The sample yields over 200,000 clones, approximately 75% seen once. The chain uses TRBV2 and TRBJ1-4, with 9 bases aligning to TRBD1. The source is a human donor with chronic lymphocytic leukemia. Sequenced here: PBMCs, sampled after 12 months of ibrutinib treatment. CDR3 region: CASRGTGSDEKLFF. CDR3 bases: TGTGCCAGCAGGGGGACAGGGTCCGATGAAAAACTGTTTTTT.